The following is a T cell receptor (beta chain) sequence with its context. Its specific antigen is unknown. Base qualities are missing; no much larger clone stands one base away. The donors were healthy, HIV-negative adults with no recently reported acute infections or vaccinations. Every donor was a Caucasian adult residing in Nashville, Tennessee, USA. CD4+ T cells were enriched through magnetic negative selection, after which naive cells were positively selected on CD45RA and the remaining negative fraction served as the memory subset. Blood was collected by leukapheresis, and PBMCs were isolated by Ficoll-Histopaque density gradient centrifugation and then cryopreserved in liquid nitrogen vapor phase. Analytical flow cytometry was used to check the purity and quantity of every magnetically sorted T cell population. Each sorted fraction had its genomic DNA isolated and then quantified by UV absorbance on a Nanodrop 2000c.

This entry comes from a study of shared clonotypes between healthy human individuals (dated by TCRdb to 2018 to 2021). Concerning the study at large: The cohort comprised a couple of women and a few men aged 18 to 49 years. The study deeply sequenced blood TCR repertoires of several healthy adults to estimate repertoire size and the extent of clonotype sharing between individuals. Per donor, three plates each were used for CD4 naive and CD4 memory, two for CD8 naive, and one for CD8 memory. Per donor, leukapheresis produced somewhere between about 0.94 and 9 billion PBMCs. To increase sequencing depth and limit assay-specific biases, TCR repertoire library preparation and sequencing were carried out by different laboratories using diverse techniques.

What the research found in general, with its limitations: Only blood was sampled, and tissue TCR repertoires likely differ from those in blood. Naive subsets generally had larger estimated clonotype richness than memory subsets did. About 5% of naive CD4, 3% to 3.5% of naive CD8, 2.3% of memory CD4, and over 0.35% of memory CD8 clonotypes were shared across several donors. Compared with non-shared clonotypes, the clonotypes found in all four sorted-subset donors had higher generation probabilities. The genetic and exposure-history diversity represented was limited by the small number of donors. Even with the large sequencing depth, rarefaction of the sorted-subset datasets indicated that sequencing was incomplete. Based on pairwise subsampling, the degree of clonotype sharing among donors was expected to be affected by sequencing depth.

Using the deep immunoSEQ assay, multiplex PCR amplified TCR CDR3 regions from genomic DNA. For each cell subset, the extracted genomic DNA was distributed evenly across all wells of several immunoSEQ 96-well plates, and each plate served as one replicate. For sorted subsets, approximately 210 ng genomic DNA, equal to 25,000 to 35,000 T cell genomes, was loaded into each replicate PCR. Purified libraries were quantified with a Qubit 3.0 fluorometer, sized on a Bioanalyzer 2100, and re-quantified with the KAPA Library Quantification kit. Every immunoSEQ 96-well plate was sequenced on a separate single-read 150-cycle Illumina NextSeq 550 flow cell. The authors' pipeline ran thus. Because the immunoSEQ output included only junctional sequences and no quality scores, the filtering could not be the same as the filtering used for full-length reads. To assign V/J genes and CDR3, sequences were annotated against IMGT germline references using PyIR, a Python wrapper for IgBLAST v1.9. Any read was removed if the V/J assignment was weak (E-value above 1e-6), the CDR3 was missing, or the read contained stop codons, out-of-frame junctions, or ambiguous translated residues. A V3J clonotype was defined by an identical inferred V gene, J gene, and CDR3 amino acid sequence. Percentage overlap between repertoires was computed as shared unique clonotypes divided by the size of the smaller repertoire. Richness of each repertoire was evaluated using RTK rarefaction, the Chao1 estimator, and Recon v2.1 estimates of unobserved clonotypes. Generation probabilities for all TCRbeta clonotypes obtained by the gDNA method from four donors were computed using OLGA. Sourced from immuneACCESS, this table was stored by TCRdb with only in-frame sequences that have V and J called. A share of the clones is absent; for the studies checked, an unresolved V gene accounts for under half, and the remainder has no known explanation. V and J calls and clone size come straight from that table; D and trimming were deduced from the DNA. The sample data list around 1.1 million clones, and about 80% of these were observed just once. In total, the top ten clones hold 0.6% to 0.75% of the sample.

From cysteine to phenylalanine, the CDR3 is 11 amino acids long. The sequence is cut down to CDR3 DNA, 33 bases in frame from base 1. The junction carries 7 bases between V and J, which are trimmed by 5 bases and 5 bases respectively. The germline V gene supplies CDR1 MNHEY and CDR2 SVGAGI. The chain links TRBV6-5 with TRBJ2-7, with the D gene too uncertain to name. What was sequenced was memory CD4+ T cells from PBMCs. Reading the label with the study, this specimen's cell subset or site is: CD45RA-negative fraction. The sequence was collected from a man aged 18 to 29 in good health. Some clones in this sample may be carry-over from other donors' samples. The CDR3 amino acid sequence is: CASSPAHEQYF. The DNA sequence is TGTGCCAGCAGTCCCGCCCACGAGCAGTACTTC.